A selection of T cell receptor beta chains follows, all from one sample in a study of cytotoxic CD8 clonotypes in ibrutinib-treated CLL. Only in-frame clones appear in the TCRdb table, and some are missing; sequencing was by immunoSEQ multiplex PCR. The data contain about 160,000 clones, 70% to 90% of them singletons. The material sequenced was PBMCs, taken at disease progression, from a patient treated with ibrutinib. The receptors stem from a human donor with chronic lymphocytic leukemia. Each CDR3 is given with its conserved first and last residue. Fields, in order: J gene, clone size, D gene, V gene, CDR3 protein, CDR3 DNA. A D gene is named only where the DNA matches it firmly. The listing skips clone size in some rows; elsewhere it reads once, few, many or a size class.

TRBJ1-4	-	-	TRBV9	CASSDRVEADEKLFF	TGTGCCAGCAGCGACAGGGTGGAAGCGGATGAAAAACTGTTTTTT
TRBJ2-5	-	-	TRBV5-1	CASSADLGTQYF	TGCGCCAGCAGCGCCGACTTGGGGACCCAGTACTTC
TRBJ2-5	once	-	TRBV27	CASKGQGKETQYF	TGTGCCAGCAAAGGGCAGGGAAAAGAGACCCAGTACTTC
TRBJ2-2	once	TRBD2	TRBV25-1	CASSIGTSGYTGELFF	TGTGCCAGCAGTATCGGGACTAGCGGGTACACCGGGGAGCTGTTTTTT
TRBJ2-1	few	TRBD2	TRBV19	CATKTRTSGRARANEQFF	TGTGCCACTAAGACCCGGACTAGCGGGAGGGCGAGGGCGAATGAGCAGTTCTTC
TRBJ2-1	few	-	TRBV10-3	CAISPGGRSNEQFF	TGTGCCATCAGCCCCGGGGGGCGGAGCAATGAGCAGTTCTTC
TRBJ2-1	-	-	TRBV6-5	CASSYSMGGPLGEQFF	TGTGCCAGCAGTTACTCGATGGGCGGGCCTCTTGGTGAGCAGTTCTTC
TRBJ2-1	-	TRBD2	TRBV19	CASSPEDGLAKQFF	TGTGCCAGTAGTCCAGAGGACGGACTAGCGAAGCAGTTCTTC
TRBJ1-4	-	TRBD1	TRBV5-6	CASSLLPGGGEKLFF	TGTGCCAGCAGCTTGTTGCCAGGGGGAGGTGAAAAACTGTTTTTT
TRBJ2-3	-	-	TRBV9	CASSSLSSSTDTQYF	TGTGCCAGCAGCTCACTTAGTTCTAGCACAGATACGCAGTATTTT